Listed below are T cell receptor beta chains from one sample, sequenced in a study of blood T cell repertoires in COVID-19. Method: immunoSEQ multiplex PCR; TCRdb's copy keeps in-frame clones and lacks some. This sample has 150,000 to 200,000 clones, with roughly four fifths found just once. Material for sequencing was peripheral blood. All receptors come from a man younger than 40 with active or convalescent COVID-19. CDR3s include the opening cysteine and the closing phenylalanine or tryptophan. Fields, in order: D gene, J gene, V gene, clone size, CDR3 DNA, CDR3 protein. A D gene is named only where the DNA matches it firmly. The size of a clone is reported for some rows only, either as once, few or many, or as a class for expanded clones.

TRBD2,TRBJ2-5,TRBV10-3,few,TGTGCCATCAGTGAGGGCGGCGGGAGCAGTAGGGAGACCCAGTACTTC,CAISEGGGSSRETQYF
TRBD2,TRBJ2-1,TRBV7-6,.,TGTGCCAGCAGCTTAGATACGGCGGGAGATTATGAGCAGTTCTTC,CASSLDTAGDYEQFF
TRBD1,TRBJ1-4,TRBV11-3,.,TGTGCCAGCAGCCGCGGGACAGGGCGTAATGAAAAACTGTTTTTT,CASSRGTGRNEKLFF
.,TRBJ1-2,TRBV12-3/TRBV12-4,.,TGTGCCAGCAGTTTGGACAGTTATGGCTACACCTTC,CASSLDSYGYTF
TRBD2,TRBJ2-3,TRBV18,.,TGTGCCAGCTCACCGGGGACTAACACAGATACGCAGTATTTT,CASSPGTNTDTQYF
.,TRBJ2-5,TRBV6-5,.,TGTGCCAGCAGCAGGGGGGCCCCCTGGCAAGAGACCCAGTACTTC,CASSRGAPWQETQYF
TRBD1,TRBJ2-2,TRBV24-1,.,TGTGCCACCAGTGACCCTGACAGGGTAGACACCGGGGAGCTGTTTTTT,CATSDPDRVDTGELFF
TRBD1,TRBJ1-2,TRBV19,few,TGTGCCAGTAGGATCGACAGGGGGAAGGGAAACTATGGCTACACCTTC,CASRIDRGKGNYGYTF
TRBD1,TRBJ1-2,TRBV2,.,TGTGCCAGCAGCCGGGACAGCACCTATGGCTACACCTTC,CASSRDSTYGYTF
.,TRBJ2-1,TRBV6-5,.,TGTGCCAGCAGGTCACAGGGAAACAATGAGCAGTTCTTC,CASRSQGNNEQFF
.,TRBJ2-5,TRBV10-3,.,TGTGCCATCAGTACGGGACAAGTCGTCCAAGAGACCCAGTACTTC,CAISTGQVVQETQYF
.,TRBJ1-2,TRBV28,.,TGTGCCAGCGGGGGGGCATCCTATGGCTACACCTTC,CASGGASYGYTF
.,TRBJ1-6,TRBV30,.,TGTGCCTGGAGTGACAGGGTGGATTCACCCCTCCACTTT,CAWSDRVDSPLHF
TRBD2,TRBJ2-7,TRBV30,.,TGTGCCTGGAGACTAGCGGGAGTAGGAGAGCAGTACTTC,CAWRLAGVGEQYF
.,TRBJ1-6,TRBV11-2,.,TGTGCCAGCAGCTTAGTCAGGGCTTCCTATAATTCACCCCTCCACTTT,CASSLVRASYNSPLHF
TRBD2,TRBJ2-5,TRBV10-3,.,TGTGCCATCCGACAGCAGCGGGGGGACCAAGAGACCCAGTACTTC,CAIRQQRGDQETQYF
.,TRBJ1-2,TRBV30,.,TGTGCCTGGAGTACAAACTATGGCTACACCTTC,CAWSTNYGYTF
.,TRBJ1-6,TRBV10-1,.,TGCGCCAGCAATGGTGACTTAAATTCACCCCTCCACTTT,CASNGDLNSPLHF
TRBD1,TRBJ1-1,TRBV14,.,TGTGCCAGCAGCCTTCAGGGGGGAACTGAAGCTTTCTTT,CASSLQGGTEAFF
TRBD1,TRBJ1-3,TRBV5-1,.,TGCGCCAGCAGCCGAACAGGGGCGGAAGGAAACACCATATATTTT,CASSRTGAEGNTIYF
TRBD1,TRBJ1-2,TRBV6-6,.,TGTGCCAGCAGTTGGGACAGGGAGAACTATGGCTACACCTTC,CASSWDRENYGYTF
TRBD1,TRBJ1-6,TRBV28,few,TGTGCCAGCAGTTTCCGGGACAGGAATTCACCCCTCCACTTT,CASSFRDRNSPLHF
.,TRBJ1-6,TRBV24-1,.,TGTGCCACCAGAGGATGGCCAGGCGATTCACCCCTCCACTTT,CATRGWPGDSPLHF
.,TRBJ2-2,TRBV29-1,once,TGCAGCGTTTGGGGCAGCAGCACCGGGGAGCTGTTTTTT,CSVWGSSTGELFF
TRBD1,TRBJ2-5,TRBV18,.,TGTGCCAGCTCACCTGGGGACAGCCTAGAGACCCAGTACTTC,CASSPGDSLETQYF
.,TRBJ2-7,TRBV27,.,TGTGCCAGCAAATCAGGCCTTTCCTACGAGCAGTACTTC,CASKSGLSYEQYF
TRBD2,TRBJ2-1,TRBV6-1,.,TGTGCCAGCAGTGAAGCACGGGCTAGCGGGAGGGTTGAGCAGTTCTTC,CASSEARASGRVEQFF
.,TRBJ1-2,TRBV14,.,TGTGCCAGCAGCCAATTAAGGGGGGGCGAAGGCTACACCTTT,CASSQLRGGEGYTF
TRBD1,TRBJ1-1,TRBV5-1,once,TGCGCCAGCAACAGGGGTACGGGCTCTGAAGCTTTCTTT,CASNRGTGSEAFF
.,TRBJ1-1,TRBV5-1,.,TGCGCCAGCAGCCTAGAGGGGGTGGAGAACACTGAAGCTTTCTTT,CASSLEGVENTEAFF
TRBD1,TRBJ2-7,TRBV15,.,TGTGCCACCAGCAGGGGGACAGCGAGCTCCTACGAGCAGTACTTC,CATSRGTASSYEQYF
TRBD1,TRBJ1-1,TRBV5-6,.,TGTGCCAGCAGCTTGGCCCAGGACAGGGGCATCATATTT,CASSLAQDRGIIF
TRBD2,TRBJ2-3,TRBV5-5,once,TGTGCCAGCAGCTTGGAGGGTAGCGGGGGTGGGTATACGACAGATACGCAGTATTTT,CASSLEGSGGGYTTDTQYF